The 12 T cell receptor beta chains given below trace back to one sample, sequenced in a study of T cell responses to AZD1222 COVID-19 vaccine. Method: immunoSEQ multiplex PCR; TCRdb's copy keeps in-frame clones and lacks some. This table holds fewer than 150,000 clones, 85% to 90% found once. The material sequenced was peripheral blood, taken 28 days after the second AZD1222 dose. All receptors come from an adult who received the AZD1222 COVID-19 vaccine.

The chain employs TRBV11-2 and TRBJ2-3, with 11 bases that match TRBD2. The CDR3 length is 16 residues. V shed 4 bases, J shed 2 bases, and the junction held 5 bases outside the gene matches. Germline assignment: CDR1 SGHAT and CDR2 FQNNGV. CDR3 sequence (DNA): TGTGCCAGCAGCTCGGGACTAGCGGCCTACACAGATACGCAGTATTTT. It specifies CASSSGLAAYTDTQYF.

The chain combines TRBV5-6 with TRBJ1-2, with 7 bases matching TRBD1. V was clipped by 3 bases and J by 7 bases; unmatched bases: 9. Germline V gene sequence: CDR1 SGHDT, CDR2 YYEEEE. This CDR3 region has 14 residues. Written as DNA, the CDR3 is TGTGCCAGCAGCTGGGGGGAACAGGGGTCTGGCTACACCTTC. Translated, it gives CASSWGEQGSGYTF.

The chain couples TRBV7-9 to TRBJ1-5; D remains ambiguous. This CDR3 has 16 amino acids. Per the germline V gene, CDR1 is SEHNR and CDR2 is FQNEAQ (reference sequence). The ends were cut back, 1 base at V and 5 bases at J, with 15 bases in the middle. The CDR3 bases are TGTGCCAGCAGCTTAGTCGAGGGCAGTGCGTATCAGCCCCAGCATTTT. Its translation: CASSLVEGSAYQPQHF.

The CDR3 loop is CASTRGSSYEQYF. CDR3 DNA sequence: TGCGCCAGCACCAGGGGGAGCTCCTACGAGCAGTACTTC. The rearrangement joins TRBV5-1 to TRBJ2-7; 7 bases map to TRBD1. With V trimmed by 6 bases and J by 0 bases, 3 bases remained unmatched. The CDR3 totals 13 residues. The germline V gene encodes CDR1 SGHRS and CDR2 YFSETQ.

This chain connects TRBV11-3 to TRBJ2-7; unclear D gene. Germline CDR1 reads SGHNT; CDR2 reads YENEEA. Trimming took 8 bases from V and 3 from J, leaving 14 bases between them. This CDR3 is 13 amino acids long. CDR3 region: CASLTLELYEQYF. CDR3 in DNA: TGTGCCAGCCTTACACTGGAACTCTACGAGCAGTACTTC.

The chain has TRBV28 and TRBJ2-7; D assignment may be TRBD1 or TRBD2 (5 bases each). The V end was cut by 10 bases, the J end by 5 bases, with 15 bases between. This CDR3 region has 12 residues. Germline CDR1 and CDR2: MDHEN and SYDVKM. CDR3 DNA sequence: TGTGCCACCCGGAAAAGGGACGACGAGCAGTACTTC. As protein: CATRKRDDEQYF.

This clone came up once. V gene TRBV7-6 combines with J gene TRBJ1-6; the D is unclear. The CDR3 is made up of 17 amino acids. CDR1 and CDR2 from the germline V gene are SGHVS and FNYEAQ. V lost 4 bases to trimming and J lost 0 bases, with 13 bases between them. The CDR3, as DNA: TGTGCCAGCAGCTCCGCCGGAGGTTACTCCTATAATTCACCCCTCCACTTT. Translation gives CASSSAGGYSYNSPLHF.

This clone was recorded once. This rearrangement joins TRBV14 to TRBJ2-2; D is uncertain. Germline V gene lookup returns CDR1 SGHDN and CDR2 FVKESK. The CDR3 spans 16 residues. Trimming took off 4 bases at V and 4 bases at J, with 16 bases between the two ends. The CDR3 is CASSPIRAGTTGELFF. Written as DNA, the CDR3 is TGTGCCAGCAGCCCCATTCGGGCAGGTACCACCGGGGAGCTGTTTTTT. Using reference TRBV14 and TRBJ2-2 for the parts outside the CDR3, the full variable domain is EAGVTQFPSHSVIEKGQTVTLRCDPISGHDNLYWYRRVMGKEIKFLLHFVKESKQDESGMPNNRFLAERTGGTYSTLKVQPAELEDSGVYFCASSPIRAGTTGELFFGEGSRLTVL.

The chain has TRBV4-1 and TRBJ1-5; TRBD1 matches at 9 bases. Germline V gives CDR1 MGHRA, CDR2 YSYEKL. The CDR3 extends over 20 amino acids. The J segment lost 2 bases and the V segment lost 2 bases, leaving 16 bases of the junction unmatched. The DNA for the CDR3 is TGCGCCAGCAGCCAACAGAGGGGGACAGGGTCCCAATGGGGCAATCAGCCCCAGCATTTT. Translating gives CASSQQRGTGSQWGNQPQHF.

The rearrangement joins TRBV10-1 to TRBJ2-3; TRBD2 is a possible D gene (5 bases). Germline loops: CDR1 WNHNN, CDR2 SYGVQD (reference sequence). Trimming took off 4 bases at V and 0 bases at J, with 8 bases between the two ends. There are 14 residues in the CDR3. Here the CDR3 DNA reads TGCGCCAGCAGTGCGACTATTAGCACAGATACGCAGTATTTT. Protein sequence: CASSATISTDTQYF.

The table lists this clone with a few counts. The chain is built from TRBV27 and TRBJ1-1, with a possible D match to TRBD1 (5 bases). V lost 8 bases, J lost 4 bases, and 8 bases lay in between. This CDR3 is 11 amino acids long. In germline, CDR1 is MNHEY, CDR2 SMNVEV (reference sequence). CDR3 sequence reads: CASVRGTEAFF. CDR3 nucleotides: TGTGCCAGCGTTAGGGGCACTGAAGCTTTCTTT.

The count of this clone is one. V usage is TRBV3-1 (or the pseudogene TRBV3-2) and J usage is TRBJ2-3, with 7 nucleotides matching TRBD2. V dropped 3 bases and J dropped 8; count of bases not matched to a gene: 5. Germline V lookup: CDR1 LGHDT, CDR2 YNNKEL (reference sequence). The CDR3 contains 13 residues. The CDR3 loop is CASSQGGEGTQYF. In DNA form, the CDR3 reads TGTGCCAGCAGCCAGGGGGGGGAGGGTACGCAGTATTTT.